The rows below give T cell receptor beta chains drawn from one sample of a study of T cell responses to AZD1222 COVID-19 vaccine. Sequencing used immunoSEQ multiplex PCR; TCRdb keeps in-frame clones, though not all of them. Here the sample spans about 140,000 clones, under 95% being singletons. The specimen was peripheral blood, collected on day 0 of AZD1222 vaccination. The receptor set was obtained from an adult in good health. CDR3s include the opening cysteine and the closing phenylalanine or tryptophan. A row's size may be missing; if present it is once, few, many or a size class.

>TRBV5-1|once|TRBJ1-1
CASSLLAAITGFTEAFF
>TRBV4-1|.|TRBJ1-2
CASSQDQDSYGYTF
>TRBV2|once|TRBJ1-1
CASSFLTGTNTEAFF
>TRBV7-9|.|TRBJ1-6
CASSLAAGNYNSPLHF
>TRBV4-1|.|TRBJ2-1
CASSQLFRGNEQFF
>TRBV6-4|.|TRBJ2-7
CASSLYSGDTKQYF
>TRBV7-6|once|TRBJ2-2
CASSLGEPGLRTGELFF
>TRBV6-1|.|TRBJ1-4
CASSESHRQNEKLFF
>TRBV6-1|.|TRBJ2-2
CASRLAGDGTGELFF
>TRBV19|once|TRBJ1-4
CASSIFGVIGEKLFF
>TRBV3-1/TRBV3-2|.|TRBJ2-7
CASSPRTSGIYEQYF
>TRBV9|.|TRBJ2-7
CASSVAALAGAYEQYF
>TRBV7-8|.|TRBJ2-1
CASSPTGSVYNEQFF
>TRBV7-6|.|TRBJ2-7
CASTHSAGGAYEQYF
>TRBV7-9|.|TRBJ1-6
CASSLPDSPLHF
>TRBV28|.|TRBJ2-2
CASSRDITGELFF
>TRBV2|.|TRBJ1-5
CASSPHYSNQPQHF
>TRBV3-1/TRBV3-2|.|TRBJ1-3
CASRRVSGNTIYF
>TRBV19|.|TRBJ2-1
CASSIDLRGRGGNEQFF
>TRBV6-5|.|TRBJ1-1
CASSPTEGGGTEAFF
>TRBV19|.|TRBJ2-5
CASSIGGGHETQYF
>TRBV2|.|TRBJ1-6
CASRTPVSNSPLHF
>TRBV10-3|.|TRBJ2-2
CAISESGGGNTGELFF
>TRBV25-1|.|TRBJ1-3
CATGGNTIYF
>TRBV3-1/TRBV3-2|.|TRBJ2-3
CASSQSGGTQYF
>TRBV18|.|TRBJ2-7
CASSPESLVTYEQYF
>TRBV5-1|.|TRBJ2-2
CASSLNSGTGELFF